The 30 T cell receptor beta chains in this list originate from one sample, sequenced in a study of blood T cell repertoires in COVID-19. Data came from immunoSEQ multiplex PCR; TCRdb stores just in-frame clones and leaves some out. The sample carries about 190,000 clones, around 89% recorded once. Sequencing was performed on peripheral blood. Source of these receptors: a human donor in a cohort sampled during active COVID-19.

The rearrangement uses TRBV5-6 and TRBJ1-2; D is unresolved. The germline gives CDR1 SGHDT, CDR2 YYEEEE. V gave up 4 bases and J gave up 0 bases, with 19 bases separating them. The CDR3 is 17 residues long. The CDR3 protein is CASSPLIAGSSNYGYTF. CDR3 in DNA: TGTGCCAGCAGCCCATTAATCGCGGGGAGCTCTAACTATGGCTACACCTTC.

The chain joins TRBV5-1 to TRBJ2-1; tentatively, D is TRBD1 (5 bases). This CDR3 comprises 15 residues. V lost 4 bases, J lost 3 bases, and 14 bases lay in between. Germline values: CDR1 SGHRS, CDR2 YFSETQ. CDR3 in amino acids: CASSREGQLYNEQFF. The CDR3 DNA sequence: TGCGCCAGCAGCCGCGAAGGACAACTCTACAATGAGCAGTTCTTC.

This clone has a handful of counts. The sample holds other DNA sequences that translate to the same CDR3. The CDR3 loop reads CASSPEGNTIYF. The CDR3 nucleotides are TGTGCCAGCTCACCAGAGGGAAACACCATATATTTT. The chain recombines TRBV18 with TRBJ1-3; D unresolved. The V gene lost 2 bases and the J gene lost 4 bases, with 3 bases spanning the gap. Per the germline V gene, CDR1 is KGHSH and CDR2 is LQKENI. The CDR3 runs 12 residues. The full variable domain, in which reference TRBV18 and TRBJ1-3 provide the parts outside the CDR3, is NAGVMQNPRHLVRRRGQEARLRCSPMKGHSHVYWYRQLPEEGLKFMVYLQKENIIDESGMPKERFSAEFPKEGPSILRIQQVVRGDSAAYFCASSPEGNTIYFGEGSWLTVV.

This clone was observed a single time. This same CDR3 is encoded by further DNA sequences in the sample. This sequence joins TRBV5-1 and TRBJ2-7; 7 nucleotides agree with TRBD1. Germline V gene lookup returns CDR1 SGHRS and CDR2 YFSETQ. V dropped 4 bases and J dropped 3; count of bases not matched to a gene: 1. CDR3 size: 12 residues. CDR3 region: CASSRDSYEQYF. The CDR3 bases are TGCGCCAGCAGCCGGGACAGCTACGAGCAGTACTTC.

The chain employs TRBV30 and TRBJ2-5; 7 bases fit TRBD1. V dropped 4 bases and J dropped 2; count of bases not matched to a gene: 10. Germline V CDR1 and CDR2: GTSNPN, SVGIG (reference sequence). The CDR3 sequence is 15 residues long. The CDR3 region is CAWTIGTAVQETQYF. In DNA, the CDR3 is TGTGCCTGGACTATAGGGACAGCGGTGCAAGAGACCCAGTACTTC. The full variable domain, in which reference TRBV30 and TRBJ2-5 provide the parts outside the CDR3, is SQTIHQWPATLVQPVGSPLSLECTVEGTSNPNLYWYRQAAGRGLQLLFYSVGIGQISSEVPQNLSASRPQDRQFILSSKKLLLSDSGFYLCAWTIGTAVQETQYFGPGTRLLVL.

This clone has ten or more counts. This chain joins TRBV29-1 and TRBJ2-1; 9 bases match TRBD1. Germline values: CDR1 SQVTM, CDR2 ANQGSEA. The CDR3 covers 15 residues. Unmatched junction bases numbered 10, after V lost 7 bases and J lost 3 bases. CDR3 DNA: TGCAGCGCCAAAACCCCGGGACAGGGCTACAATGAGCAGTTCTTC. It encodes CSAKTPGQGYNEQFF.

V and J are TRBV18 and TRBJ1-4, with a possible D match to TRBD1 (6 bases). Trimming shortened V by 3 bases and J by 0 bases, and 20 bases separated the two germline ends. The CDR3 totals 19 residues. Looked up from germline, CDR1 is KGHSH and CDR2 is LQKENI. CDR3 nucleotides: TGTGCCAGCTCACCTCTAAACAGGGCTAGCACTGCAACTAATGAAAAACTGTTTTTT. Translated, it gives CASSPLNRASTATNEKLFF.

This chain joins TRBV5-1 and TRBJ1-5, with 7 nucleotides matching TRBD1. CDR1 is SGHRS, CDR2 YFSETQ, per germline. The length of the CDR3 is 14 residues. Unmatched junction bases numbered 1, after V lost 0 bases and J lost 4 bases. CDR3: CASSLGDRNQPQHF. The CDR3 DNA follows: TGCGCCAGCAGCTTGGGGGACAGAAATCAGCCCCAGCATTTT.

The rearrangement uses TRBV7-2 and TRBJ2-5; a weak D match, TRBD2 (6 bases). V gave up 4 bases and J gave up 5 bases, with 11 bases separating them. The CDR3 is made up of 13 amino acids. In germline, CDR1 is SGHTA, CDR2 FQGNSA. Here the CDR3 reads CASSSYRGETQYF. The CDR3 DNA sequence: TGTGCCAGCAGCTCCTATCGGGGGGAGACCCAGTACTTC.

The chain carries TRBV5-1 and TRBJ1-2; no clear D. The length of the CDR3 is 14 residues. V was shortened by 4 bases and J by 2 bases, with 12 bases between the two germline ends. Germline V gene data show CDR1 as SGHRS and CDR2 as YFSETQ. CDR3 region: CASSVAPGNYGYTF. For the CDR3, the DNA is TGCGCCAGCAGCGTGGCTCCGGGGAACTATGGCTACACCTTC.

The rearrangement uses TRBV4-1 and TRBJ1-2; 7 bases are shared with TRBD1. The germline V gene has CDR1 MGHRA and CDR2 YSYEKL. This CDR3 is 14 amino acids long. V shed 7 bases and J 2 bases; nucleotides not matched to a gene: 7. In nucleotides, the CDR3 is TGCGCCAGCACCAATCCGGGACAGAACTATGGCTACACCTTC. Translation: CASTNPGQNYGYTF.

Regarding this clone: The identical CDR3 is also encoded by other nucleotide sequences in the sample. The chain couples TRBV27 to TRBJ1-1, with 7 bases identical to TRBD1. This CDR3 has 14 amino acids. Trimming took 5 bases from V and 1 from J; bases not matched to a gene: 4. Germline values: CDR1 MNHEY, CDR2 SMNVEV (reference sequence). The chain's CDR3 is CASSPGTANTEAFF. CDR3 sequence (DNA): TGTGCCAGCAGTCCGGGGACAGCGAACACTGAAGCTTTCTTT.

J is TRBJ1-2 and V is TRBV9, with 9 bases that match TRBD1. CDR1 and CDR2 (germline): SGDLS, YYNGEE. The CDR3 length is 13 residues. Germline trimming cut 4 bases from V and 6 bases from J; bases unmatched to any gene: 4. CDR3 sequence reads: CASSPRQGDGYTF. The CDR3 nucleotides read TGTGCCAGCAGCCCTCGACAGGGGGATGGCTACACCTTC.

V is TRBV24-1 and J is TRBJ2-1; 15 bases are a match to TRBD2. CDR3 length: 15 residues. J gave up 7 bases and V 6 bases, and 3 bases lay outside the gene matches. Germline V gene lookup returns CDR1 KGHDR and CDR2 SFDVKD. The CDR3 DNA reads as TGTGCCACCAGTCTCGGGACTAGCGGGAGGAATGAGCAGTTCTTC. Residues: CATSLGTSGRNEQFF.

The rearrangement joins TRBV2 to TRBJ1-1; D is possibly TRBD1 (6 bases). The germline gives CDR1 SNHLY, CDR2 FYNNEI. Trimming removed 8 bases at V and 0 bases at J, with 10 bases between. The CDR3 sequence is 13 residues long. CDR3 residues: CASSGTMNTEAFF. CDR3 in DNA: TGTGCCAGCTCCGGGACAATGAACACTGAAGCTTTCTTT.

The gene calls are TRBV24-1 and TRBJ1-5, with no clear D. The CDR3 runs to 14 residues. The germline CDR1 and CDR2 sequences are KGHDR and SFDVKD. The V end was cut by 2 bases, the J end by 0 bases, with 4 bases between. The CDR3 bases are TGTGCCACCAGTGATTCAGGTAGCAATCAGCCCCAGCATTTT. Protein sequence: CATSDSGSNQPQHF.

This chain connects TRBV19 to TRBJ2-7; D possibly corresponds to TRBD2 (6 bases). The germline V gene encodes CDR1 LNHDA and CDR2 SQIVND (reference sequence). The CDR3 has 15 residues. Trimming cost V 5 bases and J 3 bases, with 17 bases left between them. Here the CDR3 reads CASSATALGGYEQYF. CDR3 in DNA: TGTGCCAGTAGTGCGACAGCATTGGGGGGCTACGAGCAGTACTTC.

The chain couples TRBV6-2 or TRBV6-3 to TRBJ2-5; no reliable D call. CDR3 length equals 15 residues. Germline CDR1 reads MNHEY; CDR2 reads SVGEGT. Trimming stripped 2 bases from V and 4 bases from J, with 14 bases between. This chain's CDR3 is CASSYLLSEVETQYF. CDR3 nucleotides: TGTGCCAGCAGTTACCTGCTTAGTGAGGTAGAGACCCAGTACTTC.

The chain joins TRBV7-2 to TRBJ2-2, with 7 bases aligning to TRBD2. The CDR3 covers 16 residues. Germline trimming cut 1 base from V and 5 bases from J; bases unmatched to any gene: 7. Looked up from germline, CDR1 is SGHTA and CDR2 is FQGNSA. The CDR3 sequence is CASSLGGLAVTGELFF. The CDR3 region has the DNA TGTGCCAGCAGCTTAGGGGGTCTAGCGGTTACCGGGGAGCTGTTTTTT.

This chain links TRBV27 with TRBJ2-2; D might be TRBD2 (7 bases). Trimming took 1 base from V and 6 from J, leaving 12 bases between them. This CDR3 contains 15 residues. Germline V CDR1 and CDR2: MNHEY, SMNVEV (reference sequence). For the CDR3, the DNA is TGTGCCAGCAGTTTATTAGGGGGGGGCGCCGGGGAGCTGTTTTTT. It codes for CASSLLGGGAGELFF.

The chain joins TRBV9 to TRBJ2-5, with TRBD2 identical over 9 bases. Losses at the gene ends were 0 bases for V and 1 base for J; bases not matched to a gene: 7. The CDR3 runs to 17 residues. Germline CDR1 reads SGDLS; CDR2 reads YYNGEE. The CDR3 DNA is TGTGCCAGCAGCGTAGCGGGGGCGGGAGGGCCCCAAGAGACCCAGTACTTC. It codes for CASSVAGAGGPQETQYF.

The V gene is TRBV3-1 (or the pseudogene TRBV3-2), the J gene TRBJ2-7; D possibly corresponds to TRBD2 (6 bases). V was pared by 0 bases and J by 6 bases, with 12 bases between. CDR3 length equals 14 residues. Germline assignment: CDR1 LGHDT and CDR2 YNNKEL (reference sequence). This chain's CDR3 is CASSQDGLGGEQYF. The CDR3 DNA reads as TGTGCCAGCAGCCAAGATGGTTTGGGGGGCGAGCAGTACTTC.

The chain combines TRBV13 with TRBJ1-2; 7 bases fit TRBD1. This CDR3 has 14 residues. Germline CDR1 and CDR2: PRHDT and FYEKMQ (reference sequence). Trimming at V came to 5 bases and at J to 1 base, leaving 4 bases not matched to a gene. CDR3 protein: CASSAGQSNYGYTF. CDR3 in DNA: TGTGCCAGCAGCGCGGGACAGAGTAACTATGGCTACACCTTC.

The gene calls are TRBV10-3 and TRBJ2-5, with D perhaps matching TRBD1 (6 bases). CDR3 length: 12 residues. The V end lost 6 bases, the J end lost 5 bases, and 10 bases lay between the germline ends. Germline V lookup: CDR1 ENHRY, CDR2 SYGVKD. CDR3 region: CAIRGGAETQYF. The DNA of the CDR3 is TGTGCCATCAGAGGGGGTGCGGAGACCCAGTACTTC.

The rearrangement joins TRBV7-2 to TRBJ2-3; D perhaps matches TRBD1 (6 bases). The CDR3 length is 14 residues. V gave up 6 bases and J gave up 4 bases, with 14 bases separating them. The germline V gene encodes CDR1 SGHTA and CDR2 FQGNSA. The CDR3 protein is CASRRDTVPDTQYF. The CDR3 coding sequence is TGTGCCAGCAGGAGGGACACTGTCCCAGATACGCAGTATTTT.

This clone was observed a few times. V gene TRBV5-4 combines with J gene TRBJ2-3; weak D call: TRBD2 (6 bases). The CDR3 is 13 amino acids. In germline, CDR1 is SGHNT, CDR2 YYREEE (reference sequence). V was cut by 5 bases and J by 4 bases, with 11 bases left in between. The CDR3 DNA is TGTGCCAGCAGAAGGGAGGTAGCAGATACGCAGTATTTT. Amino acids: CASRREVADTQYF.

CDR3 region: CASSPLSGANVLTF. The DNA for the CDR3 is TGTGCCAGCAGCCCCCTCTCTGGGGCCAACGTCCTGACTTTC. V gene TRBV5-6 combines with J gene TRBJ2-6; D ambiguous. The CDR3 loop spans 14 amino acids. Trimming left V 4 bases short and J 0 bases short, with 5 bases between. Germline lookup yields CDR1 SGHDT and CDR2 YYEEEE.

The CDR3 region has the DNA TGTGCCAGCAGTTACCGGGTAACCACATTCCTCAATTCACCCCTCCACTTT. Encoded protein: CASSYRVTTFLNSPLHF. The chain couples TRBV6-2 or TRBV6-3 to TRBJ1-6, with D unclear. CDR1 and CDR2 (germline): MNHEY, SVGEGT. The CDR3 is made up of 17 amino acids. V gave up 2 bases and J gave up 7 bases, with 18 bases separating them.

J is TRBJ1-5 and V is TRBV6-5; 7 bases align to TRBD1. Germline trimming cut 0 bases from V and 3 bases from J; bases unmatched to any gene: 2. CDR3 length: 15 amino acids. From germline, CDR1 is MNHEY and CDR2 SVGAGI. The CDR3 loop reads CASSYSGTANQPQHF. Here the CDR3 DNA reads TGTGCCAGCAGTTACTCCGGGACAGCCAATCAGCCCCAGCATTTT.

The V and J genes are TRBV10-3 and TRBJ2-3; D is unresolved. The CDR3 spans 12 residues. Looked up from germline, CDR1 is ENHRY and CDR2 is SYGVKD. V was trimmed by 3 bases and J by 6 bases, leaving 7 bases between them. CDR3 sequence reads: CAISDREDTQYF. In DNA, the CDR3 is TGTGCCATCAGTGACCGAGAGGATACGCAGTATTTT.